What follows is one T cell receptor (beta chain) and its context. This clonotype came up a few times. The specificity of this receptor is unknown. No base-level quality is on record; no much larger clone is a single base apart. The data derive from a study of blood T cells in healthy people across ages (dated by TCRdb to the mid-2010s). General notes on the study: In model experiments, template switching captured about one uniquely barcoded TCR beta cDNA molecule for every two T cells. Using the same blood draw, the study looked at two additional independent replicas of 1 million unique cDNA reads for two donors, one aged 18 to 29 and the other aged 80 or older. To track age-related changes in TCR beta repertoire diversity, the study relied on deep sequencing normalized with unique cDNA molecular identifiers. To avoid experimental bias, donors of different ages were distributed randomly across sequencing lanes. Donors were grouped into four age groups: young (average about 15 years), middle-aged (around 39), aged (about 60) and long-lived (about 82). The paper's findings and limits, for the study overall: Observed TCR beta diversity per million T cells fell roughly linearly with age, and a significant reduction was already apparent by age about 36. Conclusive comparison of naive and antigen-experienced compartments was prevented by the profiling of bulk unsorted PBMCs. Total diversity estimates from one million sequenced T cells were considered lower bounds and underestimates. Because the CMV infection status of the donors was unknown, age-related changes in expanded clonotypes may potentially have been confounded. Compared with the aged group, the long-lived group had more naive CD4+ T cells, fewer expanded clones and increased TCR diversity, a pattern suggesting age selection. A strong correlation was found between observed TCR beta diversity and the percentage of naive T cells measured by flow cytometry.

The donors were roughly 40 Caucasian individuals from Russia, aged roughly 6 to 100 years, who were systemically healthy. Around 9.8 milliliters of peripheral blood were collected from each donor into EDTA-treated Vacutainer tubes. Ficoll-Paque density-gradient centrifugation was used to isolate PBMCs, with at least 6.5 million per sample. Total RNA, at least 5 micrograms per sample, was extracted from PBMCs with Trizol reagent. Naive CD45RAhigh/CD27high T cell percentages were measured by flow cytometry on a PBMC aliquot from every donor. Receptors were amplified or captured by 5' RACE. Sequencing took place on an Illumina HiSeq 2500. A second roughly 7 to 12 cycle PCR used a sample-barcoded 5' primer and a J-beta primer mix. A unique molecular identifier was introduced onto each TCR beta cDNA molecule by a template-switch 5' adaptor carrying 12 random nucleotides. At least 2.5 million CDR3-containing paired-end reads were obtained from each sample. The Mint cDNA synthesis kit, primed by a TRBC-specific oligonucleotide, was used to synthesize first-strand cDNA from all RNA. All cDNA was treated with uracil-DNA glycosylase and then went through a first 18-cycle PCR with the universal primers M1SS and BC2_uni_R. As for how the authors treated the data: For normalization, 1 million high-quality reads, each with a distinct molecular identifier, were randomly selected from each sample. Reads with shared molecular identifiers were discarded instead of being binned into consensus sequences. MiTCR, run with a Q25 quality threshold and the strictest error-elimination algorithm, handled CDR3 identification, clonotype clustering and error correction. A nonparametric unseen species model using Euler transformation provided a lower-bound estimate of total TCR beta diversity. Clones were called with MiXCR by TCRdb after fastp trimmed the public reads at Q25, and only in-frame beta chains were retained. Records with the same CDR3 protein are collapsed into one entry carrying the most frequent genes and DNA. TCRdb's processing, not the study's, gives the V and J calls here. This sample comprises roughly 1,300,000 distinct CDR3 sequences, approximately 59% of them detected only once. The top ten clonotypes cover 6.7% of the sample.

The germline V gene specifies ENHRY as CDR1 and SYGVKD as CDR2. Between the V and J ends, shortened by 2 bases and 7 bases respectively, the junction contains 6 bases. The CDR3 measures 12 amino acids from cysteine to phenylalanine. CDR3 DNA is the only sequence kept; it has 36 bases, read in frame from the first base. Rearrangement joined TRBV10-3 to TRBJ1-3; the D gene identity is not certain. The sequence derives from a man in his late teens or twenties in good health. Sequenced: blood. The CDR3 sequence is CAISEVRNTIYF. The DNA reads TGTGCCATCAGTGAGGTTCGGAACACCATATATTTT.